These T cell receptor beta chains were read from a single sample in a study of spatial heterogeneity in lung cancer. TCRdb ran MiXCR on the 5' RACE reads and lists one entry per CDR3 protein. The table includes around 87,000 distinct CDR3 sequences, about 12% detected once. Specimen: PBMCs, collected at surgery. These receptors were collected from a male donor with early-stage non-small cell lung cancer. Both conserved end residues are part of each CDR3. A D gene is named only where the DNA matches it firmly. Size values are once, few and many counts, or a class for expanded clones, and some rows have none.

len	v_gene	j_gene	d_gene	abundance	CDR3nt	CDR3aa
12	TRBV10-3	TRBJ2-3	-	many	TGTGCCATCAGCCCGAGCACAGATACGCAGTATTTT	CAISPSTDTQYF
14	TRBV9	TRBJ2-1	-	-	TGTGCCAGCAGCGGCCGGACAGCCTACAATGAGCAGTTCTTC	CASSGRTAYNEQFF
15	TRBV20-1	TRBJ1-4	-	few	TGCAGTGCTAGAGATCCGCGGACAACTAATGAAAAACTGTTTTTT	CSARDPRTTNEKLFF
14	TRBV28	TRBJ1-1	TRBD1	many	TGTGCCAGCAGTCCTCCCAGGGGGCAAGGTGAAGCTTTCTTT	CASSPPRGQGEAFF
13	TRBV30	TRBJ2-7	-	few	TGTGCCTGGAGACGGCTAGTTTCCTACGAGCAGTACTTC	CAWRRLVSYEQYF
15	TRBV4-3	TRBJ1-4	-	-	TGCGCCAGCAGCCAAGCAGGGGCAACTAATGAAAAACTGTTTTTT	CASSQAGATNEKLFF
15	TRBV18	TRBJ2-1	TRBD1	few	TGTGCCAGCTCACCCCTGGACAGGGTAGGGGGTGAGCAGTTCTTC	CASSPLDRVGGEQFF
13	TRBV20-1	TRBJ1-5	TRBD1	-	TGCAGTGCTAGGACGACAGGGGATCAGCCCCAGCATTTT	CSARTTGDQPQHF
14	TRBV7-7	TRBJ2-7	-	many	TGTGCTAGCAGCTTAGTTGAGGACGAGTACGAGCAGTACTTC	CASSLVEDEYEQYF
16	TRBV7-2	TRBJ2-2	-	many	TGTGCCAGCAGCAAATACCGGGCTTCGAACACCGGGGAGCTGTTTTTT	CASSKYRASNTGELFF
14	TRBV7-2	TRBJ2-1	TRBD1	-	TGTGCCAGCAGCCAGACAGGGATCATGTATGAGCAGTTCTTC	CASSQTGIMYEQFF
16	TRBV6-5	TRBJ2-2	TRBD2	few	TGTGCCAGCAGTCGACGAGGAGCGGGGGGGCCGGGGGAGCTGTTTTTT	CASSRRGAGGPGELFF
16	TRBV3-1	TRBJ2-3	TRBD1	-	TGTGCCAGCAGCCAGATACAGGGGGTTAGCACAGATACGCAGTATTTT	CASSQIQGVSTDTQYF
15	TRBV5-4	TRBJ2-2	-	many	TGTGCCAGCAGCTTCTCGCGGGATGTCGCCGGGGAGCTGTTTTTT	CASSFSRDVAGELFF
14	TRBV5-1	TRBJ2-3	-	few	TGCGCCAGCAGCCCTTACCCCACTACAGATACGCAGTATTTT	CASSPYPTTDTQYF
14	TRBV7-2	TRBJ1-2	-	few	TGTGCCAGCAGCTTAGGAGAGGAGGGACCTGGCTACACCTTC	CASSLGEEGPGYTF
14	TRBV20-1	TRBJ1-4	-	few	TGCAGTGCTTCAGGACAAAGGGTTAATGAAAAACTGTTTTTT	CSASGQRVNEKLFF
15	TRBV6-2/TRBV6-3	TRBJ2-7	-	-	TGTGCCAGCAAAGTTACGTCAGGGATATCCTACGAGCAGTACTTC	CASKVTSGISYEQYF
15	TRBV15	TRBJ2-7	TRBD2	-	TGTGCCACCAGCAACCGACTAGCGGGAGTTCCCGAGCAGTACTTC	CATSNRLAGVPEQYF
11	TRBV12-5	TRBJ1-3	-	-	TGTGCTAGTGGGCATGGAAACACCATATATTTT	CASGHGNTIYF
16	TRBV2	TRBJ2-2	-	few	TGTGCCAGCAGTGAAAACCCGGGTAGTATCAGCGGGGAGCTGTTTTTT	CASSENPGSISGELFF
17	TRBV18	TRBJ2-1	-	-	TGTGCCAGCTCACCATGGGGAGATACGAGCTCCTACAATGAGCAGTTCTTC	CASSPWGDTSSYNEQFF
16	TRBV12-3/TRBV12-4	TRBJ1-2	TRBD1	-	TGTGCCAGCAGTTTAGGGACAGGGGGTTTAGACTATGGCTACACCTTC	CASSLGTGGLDYGYTF
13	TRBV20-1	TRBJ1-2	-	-	TGCAGTGTCCCCGCCGGGCAGGGTTACGGCTACACCTTC	CSVPAGQGYGYTF
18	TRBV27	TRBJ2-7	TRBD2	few	TGTGCCAGCAGTTTATCGGGGTCCACTAGCGGGGGGTCCTACGAGCAGTACTTC	CASSLSGSTSGGSYEQYF
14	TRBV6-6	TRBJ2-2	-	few	TGTGCCAGCAGTGAGGGACGCGGCACCGGGGAGCTGTTTTTT	CASSEGRGTGELFF
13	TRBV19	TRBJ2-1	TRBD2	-	TGTGCCAGTAGCTGGACTAGCGGGGAAGAGCAGTTCTTC	CASSWTSGEEQFF
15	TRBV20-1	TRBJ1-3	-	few	TGCAGTGCTAGAGACCTGGTGGAATGGGGAAACACCATATATTTT	CSARDLVEWGNTIYF
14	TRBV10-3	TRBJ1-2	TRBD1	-	TGTGCCATCAGTGAAGGGGGCGGAGTGGACGGCTACACCTTC	CAISEGGGVDGYTF
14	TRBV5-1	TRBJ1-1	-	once	TGCGCCAGCAGTCCGGGAGTCATGAACACTGAAGCTTTCTTT	CASSPGVMNTEAFF
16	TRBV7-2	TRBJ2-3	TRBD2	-	TGTGCCAGCAGAGAGGCCCTAGCGGGAGGGTCCGATACGCAGTATTTT	CASREALAGGSDTQYF
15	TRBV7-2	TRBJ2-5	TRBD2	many	TGTGCCAGCAGCTCCGGGACTAGGGTACAAGAGACCCAGTACTTC	CASSSGTRVQETQYF
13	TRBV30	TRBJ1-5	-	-	TGTGCCTGGAGTGTAGAGGGCAATCAGCCCCAGCATTTT	CAWSVEGNQPQHF
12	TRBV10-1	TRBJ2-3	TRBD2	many	TGCGCCAGCAGTTCTAGCGGAGATACGCAGTATTTT	CASSSSGDTQYF
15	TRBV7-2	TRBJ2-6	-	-	TGTGCCAGCAGCTCCAGGGGACCTGGGGCCAACGTCCTGACTTTC	CASSSRGPGANVLTF
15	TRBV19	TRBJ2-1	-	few	TGTGCCAGTAGTATCCCAGGTCTAACCTACAATGAGCAGTTCTTC	CASSIPGLTYNEQFF
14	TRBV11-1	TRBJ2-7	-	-	TGTGCCAGCAGCTATAATACTGTTGACTACGAGCAGTACTTC	CASSYNTVDYEQYF
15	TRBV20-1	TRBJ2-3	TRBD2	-	TGCAGTGCTAGTGTGCCACTAGCGGGAAGGGATACGCAGTATTTT	CSASVPLAGRDTQYF
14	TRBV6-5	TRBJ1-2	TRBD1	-	TGTGCCAGCAAAAACAGGGGGGAATTTTATGGCTACACCTTC	CASKNRGEFYGYTF
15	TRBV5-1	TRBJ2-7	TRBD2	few	TGCGCCAGCAGCACCGGGACTACAACCCCCTACGAGCAGTACTTC	CASSTGTTTPYEQYF
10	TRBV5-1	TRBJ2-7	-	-	TGCGCCAGCAGCTCCTACGAGCAGTACTTC	CASSSYEQYF
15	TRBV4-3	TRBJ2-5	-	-	TGCGCCAGCAGCCAAGAGCCGTTCTTCCAAGAGACCCAGTACTTC	CASSQEPFFQETQYF
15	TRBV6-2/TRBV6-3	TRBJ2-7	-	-	TGTGCCAGCAGTTACTTCTCGGGGGTAAGAAACGAGCAGTACTTC	CASSYFSGVRNEQYF
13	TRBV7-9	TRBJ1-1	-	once	TGTGCCAGCAGCTTATCTTCGCAGACTGAGGCTTTCTTT	CASSLSSQTEAFF
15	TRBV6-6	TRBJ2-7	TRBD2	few	TGTGCCAGCAGTTACGAACTAGCGGGACCCTACGAGCAGTACTTC	CASSYELAGPYEQYF
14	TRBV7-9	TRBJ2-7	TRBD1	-	TGTGCCAGCAGGGATTCGGACAGGCCGTCGGAGCAGTACTTC	CASRDSDRPSEQYF
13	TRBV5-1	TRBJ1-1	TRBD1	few	TGCGCCAGCAGCTGGAGCAGGGACAGAGAAGCTTTCTTT	CASSWSRDREAFF
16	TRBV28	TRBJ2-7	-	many	TGTGCCAGCAGTTCCTCCCCAGGACAGGGAGGCGAGACTAGCGCCTTC	CASSSSPGQGGETSAF
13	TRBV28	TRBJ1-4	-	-	TGTGCCAGCAGCGAGCCGGTAAATGAAAAACTGTTTTTT	CASSEPVNEKLFF
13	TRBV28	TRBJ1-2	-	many	TGTGCCAGCAGTTTCGGTAGTGGCTATGGCTACACCTTC	CASSFGSGYGYTF
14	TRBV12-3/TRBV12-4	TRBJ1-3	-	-	TGTGCCAGCAGTTTGAGGCCCTCTGGAAACACCATATATTTT	CASSLRPSGNTIYF
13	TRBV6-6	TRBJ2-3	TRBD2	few	TGTGCCAGCGGACCGGGGGGGCCGGATACGCAGTATTTT	CASGPGGPDTQYF
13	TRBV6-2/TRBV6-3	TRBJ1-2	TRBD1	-	TGTGCCAGCAGAAGGACAGGGAACTATGGCTACACCTTC	CASRRTGNYGYTF
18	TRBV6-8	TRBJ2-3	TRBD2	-	TGTGCCAGCAGTTTTCTAGCGGGAGGGCCGGGGGGTCAAGATACGCAGTATTTT	CASSFLAGGPGGQDTQYF
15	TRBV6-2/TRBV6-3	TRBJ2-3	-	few	TGTGCCAGCAGCCCCTTCGGGGAGCCCACAGATACGCAGTATTTT	CASSPFGEPTDTQYF
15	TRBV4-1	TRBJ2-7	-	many	TGCGCCAGCAGCCAAGCCTCCTTTAGCTCCTACGAGCAGTACTTC	CASSQASFSSYEQYF